The next 14 T cell receptor beta chains were all read from a single sample in a study of T cells in localized non-small cell lung cancer (dated by TCRdb to 2019 to 2021). The protocol used for the library was the immunoSEQ multiplex PCR assay. In TCRdb, the immuneACCESS table is reduced to in-frame sequences with V and J assigned. These tables do not hold every clone; where another copy was compared, an unresolved V gene accounts for under half, and the others remain unexplained. Across this sample there are 55,000 to 65,000 clones, with roughly 89% seen only once. The ten largest clones capture 20% to 25% of the sample. This specimen consisted of peripheral blood, obtained before any cancer treatment. The receptors here all came from a man aged 35 to 69 with stage I squamous cell lung carcinoma.

In its sample, this clone was seen a few times. The V gene is TRBV19, the J gene TRBJ1-1, with D hard to call. Germline CDR1 and CDR2: LNHDA and SQIVND (reference sequence). This CDR3 is built from 15 residues. Trimming took off 2 bases at V and 0 bases at J, with 10 bases between the two ends. The CDR3 bases are TGTGCCAGTAGTATACAGGCCTTCATGAACACTGAAGCTTTCTTT. Amino acids: CASSIQAFMNTEAFF.

The V and J genes are TRBV28 and TRBJ2-7; 10 nucleotides match TRBD1. V dropped 5 bases and J dropped 3; count of bases not matched to a gene: 16. The CDR3 is made up of 18 amino acids. CDR1 and CDR2 from the germline V gene are MDHEN and SYDVKM. As DNA, the CDR3 is TGTGCCAGCAGTCCAATCCCGGGACAGGGGCGGCGGGGCTACGAGCAGTACTTC. This gives the protein CASSPIPGQGRRGYEQYF.

The chain combines TRBV19 with TRBJ2-1; D tentatively reads TRBD1 or TRBD2 (5 bases each). CDR1 and CDR2 (germline): LNHDA, SQIVND (reference sequence). This CDR3 has 12 residues. V was pared by 10 bases and J by 3 bases, with 10 bases between. The CDR3 protein is CATGTVYNEQFF. The CDR3 bases are TGTGCCACTGGGACCGTCTACAATGAGCAGTTCTTC.

The rearrangement links TRBV1 to TRBJ2-7; no check of the table's D call, TRBD2, against the DNA was made. TRBV1 corresponds to a pseudogene. This CDR3 has 15 residues. CDR3 sequence (DNA): TGCACCAGCAGCCCCTTACGTTGGAGAAAGCTCGAGCAGTACTTC. It encodes CTSSPLRWRKLEQYF.

J is TRBJ1-1 and V is TRBV7-3; weak D call: TRBD1 (5 bases). There are 13 residues in the CDR3. Germline-derived CDR1 and CDR2 are SGHTA and FQGTGA. The V and J ends lost 5 bases and 5 bases respectively, with 12 bases between them. CDR3 DNA: TGTGCCAGCAGCCAAGGCCGGGGGACTGAAGCTTTCTTT. Translating gives CASSQGRGTEAFF.

The chain recombines TRBV4-2 with TRBJ2-5, with 9 bases fitting TRBD1. Germline V gene lookup returns CDR1 LGHNA and CDR2 YNFKEQ. The CDR3 is made up of 17 amino acids. Trimming at V came to 5 bases and at J to 6 bases, leaving 16 bases not matched to a gene. The CDR3 DNA reads as TGTGCCAGCAGCTTGTGGGGTAACAGGGGGCCATCGAAGACCCAGTACTTC. Residues: CASSLWGNRGPSKTQYF.

V gene TRBV4-2 combines with J gene TRBJ1-4; D possibly corresponds to TRBD1 (5 bases). The CDR3 has 16 amino acids. Germline CDR1 reads LGHNA; CDR2 reads YNFKEQ. Between the trimmed V and J ends, which lost 4 bases and 5 bases, there was a span of 17 bases. DNA of the CDR3: TGTGCCAGCAGCCCGCTCCCGGGACCGCAGAATGAAAAACTGTTTTTT. Translated: CASSPLPGPQNEKLFF.

The V call is TRBV2, the J call TRBJ2-1; 7 bases fit TRBD2. This CDR3 is built from 15 residues. Germline lookup yields CDR1 SNHLY and CDR2 FYNNEI. V lost 7 bases to trimming and J lost 3 bases; unmatched junction nucleotides: 9. The CDR3 reads CASTKGRENYNEQFF. CDR3 DNA: TGTGCCAGCACCAAAGGGCGGGAGAACTACAATGAGCAGTTCTTC.

The chain recombines TRBV11-3 with TRBJ2-2; TRBD2 matches at 7 bases. The CDR3 contains 14 residues. Germline loops: CDR1 SGHNT, CDR2 YENEEA. Germline trimming cut 1 base from V and 6 bases from J; bases unmatched to any gene: 2. Here the CDR3 reads CASSLGLAAGELFF. The DNA for the CDR3 is TGTGCCAGCAGCTTAGGACTAGCTGCCGGGGAGCTGTTTTTT.

The chain recombines TRBV18 with TRBJ2-1, with 13 bases fitting TRBD2. V was clipped by 3 bases and J by 6 bases; unmatched bases: 2. Per the germline V gene, CDR1 is KGHSH and CDR2 is LQKENI. There are 15 residues in the CDR3. The CDR3 region is CASSPGTSGINEQFF. The DNA for the CDR3 is TGTGCCAGCTCACCCGGGACTAGCGGGATCAATGAGCAGTTCTTC.

The chain links TRBV20-1 to TRBJ2-7; D call uncertain. The ends were cut back, 5 bases at V and 4 bases at J, with 6 bases in the middle. CDR1 is DFQATT and CDR2 is SNEGSKA in the germline V gene (reference sequence). The CDR3 is made up of 10 amino acids. Here the CDR3 reads CSALEYEQYF. In DNA, the CDR3 is TGCAGTGCTCTAGAGTACGAGCAGTACTTC.

V gene TRBV19 combines with J gene TRBJ2-6; D is uncertain. V gave up 6 bases and J gave up 0 bases, with 12 bases separating them. The CDR3 is 16 residues long. CDR1 and CDR2 from the germline V gene are LNHDA and SQIVND (reference sequence). The chain's CDR3 is CASSRTESSGANVLTF. In DNA form, the CDR3 reads TGTGCCAGTAGCCGGACGGAGTCCTCTGGGGCCAACGTCCTGACTTTC.

The chain links TRBV20-1 to TRBJ2-7; D call uncertain. The length of the CDR3 is 11 residues. Germline V lookup: CDR1 DFQATT, CDR2 SNEGSKA (reference sequence). V dropped 5 bases and J dropped 8 bases, with 13 bases sitting between them. The CDR3 DNA reads as TGCAGTGCTGGGCGCGAAGTTAAGCAGTACTTC. As protein: CSAGREVKQYF.

The rearrangement uses TRBV7-9 and TRBJ2-5, with TRBD1 matching over 12 bases. CDR3 length: 16 amino acids. Trimming removed 2 bases from V and 5 bases from J; junction bases left unmatched: 6. Looked up from germline, CDR1 is SEHNR and CDR2 is FQNEAQ (reference sequence). The CDR3 DNA is TGTGCCAGCAGCTTACAGGGACAGGGGGCATGGGAGACCCAGTACTTC. Translation: CASSLQGQGAWETQYF.